The present entry profiles one TCR beta chain with its context. These data come from a study of cytotoxic CD8 clonotypes in ibrutinib-treated CLL. Turning to the study itself: Response samples were taken after a median of approximately 11 months on treatment, range 6 to 36. Average yields of approximately 230,000 productive templates and tens of thousands of productive rearrangements characterized the samples.

Using immunoSEQ multiplex PCR, the repertoire was profiled, and TCRdb retains in-frame clones only, with some absent. The table lists some 130,000 clones, roughly 76% of them singletons. The source material was PBMCs, sampled after 24 months of ibrutinib treatment. This TCR was sampled from a human donor with chronic lymphocytic leukemia.

CDR3 in DNA: TGTGCCAGCAGCGCTAATAGCGCCACAGATACGCAGTATTTT. It encodes CASSANSATDTQYF. The chain combines TRBV9 with TRBJ2-3, with a possible D match to TRBD2 (5 bases). Germline V lookup: CDR1 SGDLS, CDR2 YYNGEE. This CDR3 spans 14 amino acids. V gave up 3 bases and J gave up 2 bases, with 10 bases separating them.